Listed below are T cell receptor beta chains from one sample, sequenced in a study of T cell clonotyping in hematopoietic cell transplantation. Method: immunoSEQ multiplex PCR; TCRdb's copy keeps in-frame clones and lacks some. The sample gives some 27,000 clones, roughly 84% of which show up once; around 1.8% is in the top ten. Material: peripheral blood mononuclear cells, obtained before stem cell transplant. The receptor source for this set is a man aged 35 to 55 with acute myeloid leukemia. Some clones in this sample may be carry-over from other donors' samples. CDR3s include the opening cysteine and the closing phenylalanine or tryptophan. Fields, in order: D gene, J gene, V gene, clone size, CDR3 protein, CDR3 DNA. The D gene is left open where the match is weak. Size values are once, few and many counts, or a class for expanded clones, and some rows have none.

TRBD1 | TRBJ2-1 | TRBV4-3 | . | CASSQQPPGQFYNEQFF | TGCGCCAGCAGCCAGCAACCTCCGGGACAGTTCTACAATGAGCAGTTCTTC
. | TRBJ1-1 | TRBV28 | . | CASSLDQDLNTEAFF | TGTGCCAGCAGTTTGGATCAGGACTTGAACACTGAAGCTTTCTTT
TRBD2 | TRBJ2-7 | TRBV6-1 | . | CASSAPRTSGYEQYF | TGTGCCAGCAGTGCCCCAAGGACTAGCGGGTACGAGCAGTACTTC
. | TRBJ2-5 | TRBV10-3 | . | CALGEGGRETQYF | TGTGCCCTAGGTGAGGGAGGAAGAGAGACCCAGTACTTC
TRBD2 | TRBJ2-3 | TRBV5-4 | . | CASSGRLAGSTDTQYF | TGTGCCAGCAGCGGTCGACTAGCGGGAAGCACAGATACGCAGTATTTT
. | TRBJ1-2 | TRBV6-5 | few | CASSYAGGYTF | TGTGCCAGCAGTTACGCAGGTGGCTACACCTTC
TRBD1 | TRBJ2-7 | TRBV28 | . | CASSSGQGYAYEQYF | TGTGCCAGCAGCTCAGGACAGGGATACGCCTACGAGCAGTACTTC
. | TRBJ1-2 | TRBV19 | few | CAAGDRPRGYTF | TGTGCCGCCGGAGACAGGCCCAGAGGCTACACCTTC
TRBD1 | TRBJ2-7 | TRBV5-1 | . | CASSGPGQGNPYEQYF | TGCGCCAGCAGCGGACCGGGACAGGGGAATCCCTACGAGCAGTACTTC
. | TRBJ2-5 | TRBV7-7 | . | CASSLDGRGQETQYF | TGTGCTAGCAGCTTAGACGGTAGAGGCCAAGAGACCCAGTACTTC
TRBD2 | TRBJ2-1 | TRBV6-4 | . | CASSDGGRGEQFF | TGTGCCAGCAGTGATGGCGGGAGGGGAGAGCAGTTCTTC
TRBD1 | TRBJ2-5 | TRBV7-8 | . | CASSDRRDRGEVETQYF | TGTGCCAGCAGCGATAGACGGGACAGGGGGGAGGTAGAGACCCAGTACTTC
TRBD1 | TRBJ1-2 | TRBV5-4 | . | CASSPGQGRSGYTF | TGTGCCAGCAGCCCGGGACAGGGAAGATCTGGCTACACCTTC
. | TRBJ2-2 | TRBV9 | . | CASSANPGGRGTGELFF | TGTGCCAGCAGCGCAAACCCAGGGGGGCGAGGCACCGGGGAGCTGTTTTTT
. | TRBJ1-1 | TRBV7-2 | . | CASREDMNTEAFF | TGTGCCAGCAGGGAAGACATGAACACTGAAGCTTTCTTT
TRBD1 | TRBJ1-5 | TRBV18 | once | CASSLGQANQPQHF | TGTGCCAGCTCACTCGGACAGGCAAATCAGCCCCAGCATTTT
TRBD1 | TRBJ2-1 | TRBV28 | once | CASSRTGKYNEQFF | TGTGCCAGCAGTCGGACAGGGAAGTACAATGAGCAGTTCTTC
TRBD1 | TRBJ1-4 | TRBV10-3 | . | CAASPDRVNEKLFF | TGTGCTGCGTCGCCCGACAGGGTTAATGAAAAACTGTTTTTT
TRBD1 | TRBJ1-1 | TRBV6-5 | . | CASSYYGTGNTEAFF | TGTGCCAGCAGTTACTACGGGACAGGGAACACTGAAGCTTTCTTT
. | TRBJ2-3 | TRBV5-6 | . | CASSFTQGTLSTDTQYF | TGTGCCAGCAGCTTTACACAGGGAACCTTAAGCACAGATACGCAGTATTTT
. | TRBJ2-7 | TRBV6-5 | . | CASSYGGPYEQYF | TGTGCCAGCAGTTACGGAGGTCCCTACGAGCAGTACTTC
. | TRBJ1-1 | TRBV6-6 | . | CASSYDQDTEAFF | TGTGCCAGCAGTTACGATCAGGACACTGAAGCTTTCTTT
. | TRBJ1-3 | TRBV7-8 | few | CASSRQTGGSGNTIYF | TGTGCCAGCAGCCGACAGACAGGCGGCTCTGGAAACACCATATATTTT
TRBD1 | TRBJ1-6 | TRBV14 | few | CASSQGTGGTSPLHF | TGTGCCAGCAGCCAAGGGACAGGGGGCACTTCACCCCTCCACTTT
TRBD1 | TRBJ1-5 | TRBV5-1 | . | CASSPGTGISNQPQHF | TGCGCCAGCAGCCCGGGGACAGGTATTAGCAATCAGCCCCAGCATTTT
. | TRBJ2-7 | TRBV5-4 | . | CASKGVNYEQYF | TGTGCCAGCAAAGGGGTGAACTACGAGCAGTACTTC
TRBD1 | TRBJ1-2 | TRBV2 | few | CASSFGQGVYGYTF | TGTGCCAGCAGTTTCGGACAGGGCGTCTATGGCTACACCTTC
. | TRBJ2-7 | TRBV9 | . | CASSATDRTYEQYF | TGTGCCAGCAGCGCAACGGACAGAACCTACGAGCAGTACTTC
. | TRBJ2-2 | TRBV29-1 | few | CSVAKGIAGELFF | TGCAGCGTTGCTAAGGGGATCGCCGGGGAGCTGTTTTTT
. | TRBJ2-1 | TRBV10-3 | . | CAISEHPSSSGVNEQFF | TGTGCCATCAGTGAGCACCCATCTAGCTCGGGGGTCAATGAGCAGTTCTTC
TRBD2 | TRBJ2-7 | TRBV28 | once | CASSLRGYEQYF | TGTGCCAGCAGCTTGCGGGGGTACGAGCAGTACTTC
TRBD1 | TRBJ2-7 | TRBV4-3 | once | CASSQSRTGPRREQYF | TGCGCCAGCAGCCAATCCAGGACAGGCCCGCGGCGCGAGCAGTACTTC
TRBD1 | TRBJ2-7 | TRBV7-9 | . | CASSSDRDEVYEQYF | TGTGCCAGCAGCTCGGACAGGGATGAAGTCTACGAGCAGTACTTC
. | TRBJ2-2 | TRBV7-8 | . | CASSLVGQQTTGELFF | TGTGCCAGCAGCTTAGTAGGGCAGCAAACTACCGGGGAGCTGTTTTTT
TRBD1 | TRBJ2-5 | TRBV23-1 | . | CASKTGPRGTQYF | TGCGCCAGCAAGACAGGGCCCCGGGGAACCCAGTACTTC
. | TRBJ1-1 | TRBV28 | . | CASSLVSKNTEAFF | TGTGCCAGCAGTTTAGTTAGTAAGAATACTGAAGCTTTCTTT
. | TRBJ1-4 | TRBV7-6 | few | CASSLEPGRNEELFF | TGTGCCAGCAGCTTAGAACCGGGACGGAATGAAGAACTGTTTTTT
. | TRBJ1-1 | TRBV21-1 | . | CAILGPGNTEAFF | TGTGCCATTCTAGGGCCGGGCAACACTGAAGCTTTCTTT
TRBD1 | TRBJ2-1 | TRBV29-1 | . | CSVEGYLRDRGWSEQFF | TGCAGCGTTGAAGGATATCTCCGGGACAGGGGGTGGAGTGAGCAGTTCTTC
. | TRBJ1-1 | TRBV7-7 | . | CASSLGWGTEAFF | TGTGCTAGCAGCTTGGGTTGGGGCACTGAAGCTTTCTTT
. | TRBJ1-1 | TRBV27 | . | CASRKPPNTEAFF | TGTGCCAGCAGAAAACCACCGAACACTGAAGCTTTCTTT
TRBD1 | TRBJ1-5 | TRBV15 | . | CATSRTGNNQPQHF | TGTGCCACCAGCAGGACAGGGAACAATCAGCCCCAGCATTTT
. | TRBJ1-1 | TRBV5-7 | few | CASSLVLTETEAFF | TGTGCCAGCAGCTTGGTATTAACGGAGACTGAAGCTTTCTTT
. | TRBJ2-2 | TRBV7-3 | . | CASSSRLNTGELFF | TGTGCCAGCAGCTCCAGACTGAACACCGGGGAGCTGTTTTTT
TRBD1 | TRBJ1-1 | TRBV29-1 | . | CSVSDRVTEAFF | TGCAGCGTTTCTGACAGGGTCACTGAAGCTTTCTTT
. | TRBJ1-1 | TRBV7-8 | . | CASSLGMNTEAFF | TGTGCCAGCAGCTTAGGGATGAACACTGAAGCTTTCTTT